The 9 T cell receptor beta chains below come from one sample, sequenced in a study of shared T cell receptors in the human thymus. TCRdb's copy holds only in-frame clones and misses some; the assay was immunoSEQ multiplex PCR. The data hold 640,000 or so clones, with 70% to 90% observed a single time. These data also formed part of another study, on human thymus T cells.

Sequencing was carried out using thymocytes. The receptor set was obtained from a boy younger than two with a congenital heart defect.

The chain has TRBV4-1 and TRBJ1-1; 9 bases agree with TRBD1. The germline V gene encodes CDR1 MGHRA and CDR2 YSYEKL. Losses at the gene ends were 4 bases for V and 1 base for J; bases not matched to a gene: 1. The CDR3 has 14 residues. The CDR3 here is CASSRGQGNTEAFF. The DNA for the CDR3 is TGCGCCAGCAGCCGGGGACAGGGGAACACTGAAGCTTTCTTT.

This sequence joins TRBV19 and TRBJ2-5; the match to TRBD2 covers 7 bases. The ends lost 5 bases at V and 3 bases at J; junction bases unmatched: 9. Germline V gives CDR1 LNHDA, CDR2 SQIVND (reference sequence). The CDR3 is 15 residues long. CDR3 nucleotide sequence: TGTGCCAGTAGTTCTAGAGTAGCGGGCAAAGAGACCCAGTACTTC. Amino acids: CASSSRVAGKETQYF.

The V and J genes are TRBV28 and TRBJ1-2, with D possibly matching TRBD1 (5 bases). The CDR3 runs 12 residues. The germline CDR1 and CDR2 sequences are MDHEN and SYDVKM. V lost 6 bases and J lost 6, with 11 bases in between. Here the CDR3 DNA reads TGTGCCAGCAGGCAGGGTGATAATGGCTACACCTTC. Translation: CASRQGDNGYTF.

The chain joins TRBV28 to TRBJ2-1; 13 bases match TRBD2. Germline CDR1 and CDR2: MDHEN and SYDVKM. V lost 8 bases, J lost 9 bases, and 19 bases stayed unmatched. The CDR3 spans 18 residues. For the CDR3, the DNA is TGTGCCAGCGGCTCCCCGGGACTAGCGGGATTATTGTCCCGTGAGCAGTTCTTC. Protein product: CASGSPGLAGLLSREQFF.

This clone was recorded once. This rearrangement joins TRBV7-3 to TRBJ2-6, with D tentatively TRBD1 (5 bases). This CDR3 is built from 17 residues. Germline V CDR1 and CDR2: SGHTA, FQGTGA. Trimming removed 4 bases from V and 0 bases from J, with 13 bases in between. CDR3 loop: CASSSNRSRSGANVLTF. The CDR3 bases are TGTGCCAGCAGCTCGAACAGGAGCCGCTCTGGGGCCAACGTCCTGACTTTC. The variable domain in full, with the rest retrieved from reference TRBV7-3 and TRBJ2-6, is GAGVSQTPSNKVTEKGKYVELRCDPISGHTALYWYRQSLGQGPEFLIYFQGTGAADDSGLPNDRFFAVRPEGSVSTLKIQRTERGDSAVYLCASSSNRSRSGANVLTFGAGSRLTVL.

The chain links TRBV28 to TRBJ2-5; 12 positions agree with TRBD2. CDR1 is MDHEN and CDR2 is SYDVKM in the germline V gene. The CDR3 has 17 residues. The junction had 8 bases not matched to a gene; V was cut back by 3 bases and J by 3 bases. The DNA of the CDR3 is TGTGCCAGCAGTTTTCTCCGACTAGCGGGAGAGGAAGAGACCCAGTACTTC. This sequence encodes CASSFLRLAGEEETQYF.

V is TRBV9 and J is TRBJ2-3; 7 nucleotides align to TRBD2. The length of the CDR3 is 15 residues. Trimming removed 7 bases from V and 2 bases from J; junction bases left unmatched: 10. Germline V CDR1 and CDR2: SGDLS, YYNGEE. The DNA for the CDR3 is TGTGCCAGCGGTTACCGGGGGGTTTACACAGATACGCAGTATTTT. It is translated as CASGYRGVYTDTQYF.

J is TRBJ2-3 and V is TRBV28; 8 bases are shared with TRBD1. Looked up from germline, CDR1 is MDHEN and CDR2 is SYDVKM. This CDR3 comprises 17 residues. The V and J ends lost 3 bases and 4 bases, in that order; junction bases with no gene match: 12. The CDR3 DNA reads as TGTGCCAGCAGTTTGTGGTCGGACAGGGAATGGGCAGATACGCAGTATTTT. Its protein is CASSLWSDREWADTQYF.

This rearrangement joins TRBV12-5 to TRBJ2-2; 13 bases line up with TRBD2. The V segment lost 4 bases and the J segment 3 bases; nucleotides outside the gene matches: 2. The CDR3 totals 16 residues. Germline CDR1 LGHNT, CDR2 FRNRAP. CDR3 nucleotides: TGTGCTAGTGGTTCTGGACTAGCGGGGGACACCGGGGAGCTGTTTTTT. Amino acid sequence: CASGSGLAGDTGELFF.